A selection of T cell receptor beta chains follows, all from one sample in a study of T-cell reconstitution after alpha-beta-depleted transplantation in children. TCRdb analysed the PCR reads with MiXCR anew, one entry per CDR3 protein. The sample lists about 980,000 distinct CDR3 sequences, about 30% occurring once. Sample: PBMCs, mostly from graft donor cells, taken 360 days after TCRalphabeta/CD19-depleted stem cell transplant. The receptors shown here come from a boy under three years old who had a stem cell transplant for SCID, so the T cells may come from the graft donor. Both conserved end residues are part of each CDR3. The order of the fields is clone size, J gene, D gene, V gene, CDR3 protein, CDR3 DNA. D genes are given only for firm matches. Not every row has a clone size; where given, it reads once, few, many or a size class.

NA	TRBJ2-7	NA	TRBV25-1	CASSESRKGPYEQYF	TGTGCCAGCAGTGAATCGCGTAAGGGTCCCTACGAGCAGTACTTC
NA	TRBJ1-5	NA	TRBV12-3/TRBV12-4	CASSSDRPGQPQHF	TGTGCCAGCAGCTCAGACAGGCCAGGGCAGCCCCAGCATTTT
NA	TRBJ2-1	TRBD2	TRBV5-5	CASSLGASGSSYNEQFF	TGTGCCAGCAGCTTGGGAGCTAGCGGGTCCTCCTACAATGAGCAGTTCTTC
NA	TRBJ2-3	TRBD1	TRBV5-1	CASSQGQGPIDTQYF	TGCGCCAGCAGCCAAGGACAGGGGCCTATAGATACGCAGTATTTT
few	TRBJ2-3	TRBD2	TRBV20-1	CSASSGGGATDTQYF	TGCAGTGCTAGTTCTGGCGGGGGGGCCACAGATACGCAGTATTTT
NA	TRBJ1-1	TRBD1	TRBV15	CATSARHTGDRAEAFF	TGTGCCACCAGCGCTCGGCACACAGGGGATCGAGCTGAAGCTTTCTTT
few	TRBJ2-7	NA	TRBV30	CAWGDWSSSYEQYF	TGTGCCTGGGGTGACTGGAGCTCGTCCTACGAGCAGTACTTC
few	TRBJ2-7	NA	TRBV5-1	CASSPGAGEGSYEQYF	TGCGCCAGCAGCCCGGGGGCCGGGGAAGGCTCCTACGAGCAGTACTTC
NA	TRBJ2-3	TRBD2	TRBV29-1	CSGRLAGRTDTQYF	TGCAGCGGACGACTAGCGGGGCGTACAGATACGCAGTATTTT
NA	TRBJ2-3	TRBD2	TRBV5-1	CASSLGGGVADTQYF	TGCGCCAGCAGCTTGGGTGGGGGGGTTGCAGATACGCAGTATTTT
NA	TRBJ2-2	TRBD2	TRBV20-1	CSARVAGGPIGELFF	TGCAGTGCTAGGGTAGCGGGGGGGCCCATCGGGGAGCTGTTTTTT
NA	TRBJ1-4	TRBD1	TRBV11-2	CASSSTKGQGAMSFEKLFF	TGTGCCAGCAGCTCCACGAAGGGGCAGGGGGCGATGTCGTTCGAAAAACTGTTTTTT
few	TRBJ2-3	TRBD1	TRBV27	CASSLLQGVDTQYF	TGTGCCAGCAGTTTATTACAGGGGGTAGATACGCAGTATTTT
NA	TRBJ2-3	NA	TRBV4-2	CASSQDRGGSTDTQYF	TGTGCCAGCAGCCAAGACAGAGGGGGAAGCACAGATACGCAGTATTTT
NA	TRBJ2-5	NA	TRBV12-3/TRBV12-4	CASSLRAVQETQYF	TGTGCCAGCAGTTTAAGGGCGGTCCAAGAGACCCAGTACTTC
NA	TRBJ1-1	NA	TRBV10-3	CAIANHPRLNTEAFF	TGTGCCATCGCAAACCACCCCAGGTTGAACACTGAAGCTTTCTTT
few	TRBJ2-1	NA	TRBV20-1	CSARRIDGQHEQFF	TGCAGTGCTAGAAGGATCGACGGGCAACATGAGCAGTTCTTC
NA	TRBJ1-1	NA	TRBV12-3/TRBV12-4	CASSSQVTLNTEAFF	TGTGCCAGCAGTTCTCAGGTAACCCTGAACACTGAAGCTTTCTTT
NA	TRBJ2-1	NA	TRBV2	CASSVRVLGWGAEQFF	TGTGCCAGCAGTGTCCGGGTATTGGGTTGGGGGGCTGAGCAGTTCTTC
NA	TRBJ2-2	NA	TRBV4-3	CASSQELGPGVLSGGELFF	TGCGCCAGCAGCCAAGAGCTTGGGCCGGGGGTCCTAAGTGGGGGGGAGCTGTTTTTT
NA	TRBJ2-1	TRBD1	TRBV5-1	CASSGVPGTGNNEQFF	TGCGCCAGCAGCGGGGTTCCCGGGACAGGGAACAATGAGCAGTTCTTC
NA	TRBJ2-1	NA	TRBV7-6	CASSLVPLGPFSNEQFF	TGTGCCAGCAGCTTAGTTCCTCTGGGGCCCTTTTCCAATGAGCAGTTCTTC
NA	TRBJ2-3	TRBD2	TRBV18	CASSPLPGGRTDTQYF	TGTGCCAGCTCACCACTGCCGGGGGGGCGCACAGATACGCAGTATTTT
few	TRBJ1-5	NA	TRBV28	CASRAPGGSNQPQHF	TGTGCCAGCAGGGCCCCCGGGGGTAGCAATCAGCCCCAGCATTTT
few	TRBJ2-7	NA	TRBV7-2	CASSPPGGRIYEQYF	TGTGCCAGCAGCCCCCCTGGGGGGCGCATATACGAGCAGTACTTC
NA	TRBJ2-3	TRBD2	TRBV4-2	CASSQDRTSGFGTDTQYF	TGTGCCAGCAGCCAAGATAGGACTAGCGGGTTTGGCACAGATACGCAGTATTTT